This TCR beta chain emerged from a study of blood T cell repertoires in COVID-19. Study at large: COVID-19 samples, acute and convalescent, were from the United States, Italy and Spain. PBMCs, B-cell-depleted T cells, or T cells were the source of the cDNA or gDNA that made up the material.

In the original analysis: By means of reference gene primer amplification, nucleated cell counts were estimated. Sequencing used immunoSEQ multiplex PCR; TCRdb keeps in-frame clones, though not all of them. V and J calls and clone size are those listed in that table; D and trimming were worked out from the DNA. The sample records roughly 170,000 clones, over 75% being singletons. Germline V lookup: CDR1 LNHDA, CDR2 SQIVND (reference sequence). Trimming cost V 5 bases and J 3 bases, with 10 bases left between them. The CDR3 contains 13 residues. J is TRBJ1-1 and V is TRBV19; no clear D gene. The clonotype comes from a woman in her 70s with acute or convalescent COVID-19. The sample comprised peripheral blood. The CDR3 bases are TGTGCCAGTAGTCGGAGGGAATACACTGAAGCTTTCTTT. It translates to CASSRREYTEAFF.